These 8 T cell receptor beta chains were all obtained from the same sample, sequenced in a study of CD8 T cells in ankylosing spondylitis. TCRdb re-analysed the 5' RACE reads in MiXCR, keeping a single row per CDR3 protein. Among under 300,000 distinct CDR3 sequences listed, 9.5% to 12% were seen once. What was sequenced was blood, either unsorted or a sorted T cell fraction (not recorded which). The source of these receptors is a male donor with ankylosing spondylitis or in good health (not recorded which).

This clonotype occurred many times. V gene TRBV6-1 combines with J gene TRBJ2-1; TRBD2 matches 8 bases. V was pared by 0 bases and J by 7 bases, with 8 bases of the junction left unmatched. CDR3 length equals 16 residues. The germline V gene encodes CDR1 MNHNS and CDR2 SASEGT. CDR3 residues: CASSEAAAGVRNEQFF. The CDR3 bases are TGTGCCAGCAGTGAAGCTGCAGCGGGAGTTAGGAATGAGCAGTTCTTC.

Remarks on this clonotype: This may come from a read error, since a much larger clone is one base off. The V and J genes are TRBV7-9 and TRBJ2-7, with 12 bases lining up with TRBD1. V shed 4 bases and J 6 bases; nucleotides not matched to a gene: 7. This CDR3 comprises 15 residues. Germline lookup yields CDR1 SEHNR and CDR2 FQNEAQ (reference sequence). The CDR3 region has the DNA TGTGCCAGCAGCTACAGGGACAGGGGGCTGTCCGAGCAGTACTTC. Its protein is CASSYRDRGLSEQYF.

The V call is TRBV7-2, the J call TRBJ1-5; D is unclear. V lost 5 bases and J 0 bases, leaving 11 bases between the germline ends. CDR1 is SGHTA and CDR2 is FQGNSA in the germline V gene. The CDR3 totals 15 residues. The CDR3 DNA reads TGTGCCAGCAGCCGCGGACTGTATAGCAATCAGCCCCAGCATTTT. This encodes CASSRGLYSNQPQHF.

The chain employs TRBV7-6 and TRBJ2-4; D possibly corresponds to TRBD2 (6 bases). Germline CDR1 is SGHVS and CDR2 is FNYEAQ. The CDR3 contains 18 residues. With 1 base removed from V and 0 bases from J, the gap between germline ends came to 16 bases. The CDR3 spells CASSLGPLSGLAKNIQYF. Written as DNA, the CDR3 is TGTGCCAGCAGCTTAGGGCCCCTTAGCGGACTAGCCAAAAACATTCAGTACTTC.

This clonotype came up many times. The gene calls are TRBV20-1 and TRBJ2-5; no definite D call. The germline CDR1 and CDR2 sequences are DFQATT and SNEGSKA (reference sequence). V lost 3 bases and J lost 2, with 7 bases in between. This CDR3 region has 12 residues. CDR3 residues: CSASRNQETQYF. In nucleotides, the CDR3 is TGCAGTGCTAGTCGGAATCAAGAGACCCAGTACTTC.

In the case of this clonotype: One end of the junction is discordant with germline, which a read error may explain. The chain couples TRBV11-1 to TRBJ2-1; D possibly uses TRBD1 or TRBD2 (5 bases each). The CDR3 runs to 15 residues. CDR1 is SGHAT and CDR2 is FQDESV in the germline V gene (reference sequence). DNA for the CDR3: TGTGCCAGCAGCTCGGGACCCAACGAAAACAATGCGCAGTTCTTC. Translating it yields CASSSGPNENNAQFF.

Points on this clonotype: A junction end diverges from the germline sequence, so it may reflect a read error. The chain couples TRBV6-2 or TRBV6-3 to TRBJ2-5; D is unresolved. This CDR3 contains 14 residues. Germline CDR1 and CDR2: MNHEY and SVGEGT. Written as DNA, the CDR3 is TGTGCCAGCAGCCCCCGGACGGGCCAAGAGGCCCAGTACTTC. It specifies CASSPRTGQEAQYF.

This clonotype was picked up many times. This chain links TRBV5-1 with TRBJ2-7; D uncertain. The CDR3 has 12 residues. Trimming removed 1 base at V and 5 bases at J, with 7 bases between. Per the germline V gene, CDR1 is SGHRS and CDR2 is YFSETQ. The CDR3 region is CASSLTMDEQYF. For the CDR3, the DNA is TGCGCCAGCAGCTTGACGATGGACGAGCAGTACTTC. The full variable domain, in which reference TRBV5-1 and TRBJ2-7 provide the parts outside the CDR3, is KAGVTQTPRYLIKTRGQQVTLSCSPISGHRSVSWYQQTPGQGLQFLFEYFSETQRNKGNFPGRFSGRQFSNSRSEMNVSTLELGDSALYLCASSLTMDEQYFGPGTRLTVT.